This T cell receptor (beta chain) was recovered during a study of cytomegalovirus exposure and HLA in healthy donors. Per germline, CDR1 SGHTA and CDR2 FQGTGA. V gave up 0 bases and J gave up 0 bases, with 9 bases separating them. The CDR3 has 16 residues. General observations from the study: There were some V segments, including TRBV6-2 and TRBV6-3, excluded as indistinguishable. Earlier analysis found most TCR beta V segments productive about 87% or about 30% of the time. In a later analysis, V- and J-gene trimming of beta chains associated with a DCLRE1C missense variant, replicated independently.

Healthy donors of bone marrow made up the group. The study ran its PCR with 60 Vbeta and 13 Jbeta primers. The table came from immunoSEQ multiplex PCR; TCRdb's copy has only in-frame clones and leaves some out. This sample has about 160,000 clones, with about 60% found just once. A word on this clone: Its antigen is not identified.

The chain joins TRBV7-3 to TRBJ2-1; tentative D call: TRBD2 (6 bases). The sequence was obtained from an older woman in good health and CMV-seropositive. What was sequenced was PBMCs. CDR3 nucleotides: TGTGCCAGCAGCTTAACGGGAGGAAGCTCCTACAATGAGCAGTTCTTC. Its translation is CASSLTGGSSYNEQFF.